Following are 7 T cell receptor beta chains from one sample sequenced in a study of blood T cell repertoires in COVID-19. The repertoire was sequenced with immunoSEQ multiplex PCR; TCRdb's copy has only in-frame clones and lacks some. The data contain over 85,000 clones, 87% of them singletons. The sequenced material came from peripheral blood. The source is a man aged 65 to 79 with acute or convalescent COVID-19.

The CDR3 DNA is TGTGCCAGCAGCTTGGGACTAGCGAGGGGTGAGCAGTTCTTC. Encoded protein: CASSLGLARGEQFF. The chain employs TRBV5-4 and TRBJ2-1, with 8 bases lining up with TRBD2. The CDR3 length is 14 residues. V shed 0 bases and J 9 bases; nucleotides not matched to a gene: 5. CDR1 SGHNT and CDR2 YYREEE come from the germline V gene (reference sequence). The complete variable domain, with remaining parts taken from reference TRBV5-4 and TRBJ2-1, reads ETGVTQSPTHLIKTRGQQVTLRCSSQSGHNTVSWYQQALGQGPQFIFQYYREEENGRGNFPPRFSGLQFPNYSSELNVNALELDDSALYLCASSLGLARGEQFFGPGTRLTVL.

This rearrangement joins TRBV7-9 to TRBJ2-5; 7 positions match TRBD1. The V gene's germline CDR1 is SEHNR and CDR2 FQNEAQ (reference sequence). V was clipped by 3 bases and J by 0 bases; unmatched bases: 7. This CDR3 has 16 amino acids. Written as DNA, the CDR3 is TGTGCCAGCAGCTTGGGACAGAGTATGTACCAAGAGACCCAGTACTTC. Protein sequence: CASSLGQSMYQETQYF.

The chain couples TRBV7-9 to TRBJ2-2, with D maybe TRBD1 (6 bases). CDR3 size: 18 residues. The V end lost 0 bases, the J end lost 2 bases, and 16 bases lay between the germline ends. The germline V gene has CDR1 SEHNR and CDR2 FQNEAQ (reference sequence). For the CDR3, the DNA is TGTGCCAGCAGCTTAGCCGGGACATTTAGCGCAAACACCGGGGAGCTGTTTTTT. It specifies CASSLAGTFSANTGELFF. Drawing the rest from reference TRBV7-9 and TRBJ2-2, the complete variable domain is DTGVSQNPRHKITKRGQNVTFRCDPISEHNRLYWYRQTLGQGPEFLTYFQNEAQLEKSRLLSDRFSAERPKGSFSTLEIQRTEQGDSAMYLCASSLAGTFSANTGELFFGEGSRLTVL.

This clone was detected only a few times. V gene TRBV4-2 combines with J gene TRBJ1-6, with D tentatively TRBD1 (5 bases). Germline loops: CDR1 LGHNA, CDR2 YNFKEQ. The CDR3 length is 18 residues. Trimming pared 3 bases from V and 2 bases from J, leaving 17 bases between. CDR3 protein: CASSQPAGGETYNSPLHF. DNA for the CDR3: TGTGCCAGCAGCCAGCCAGCGGGGGGAGAAACCTATAATTCACCCCTCCACTTT.

This sequence joins TRBV6-1 and TRBJ1-4; D gene uncertain. CDR1 is MNHNS and CDR2 is SASEGT in the germline V gene. The CDR3 consists of 14 residues. V lost 3 bases and J 8 bases, leaving 13 bases between the germline ends. Here the CDR3 reads CASSDGGFGEKLFF. The DNA for the CDR3 is TGTGCCAGCAGTGACGGAGGGTTTGGGGAAAAACTGTTTTTT.

In the case of this clone: This same CDR3 is encoded by further DNA sequences in the sample. The chain combines TRBV9 with TRBJ1-1, with D unclear. The V gene's germline CDR1 is SGDLS and CDR2 YYNGEE. V lost 0 bases, J lost 0 bases, and 9 bases lay in between. CDR3 size: 15 residues. The CDR3 nucleotides are TGTGCCAGCAGCGTAGCGGGCGGGATGAACACTGAAGCTTTCTTT. Translating it yields CASSVAGGMNTEAFF.

About this clone: Other DNA sequences in this specimen translate into the identical CDR3. The gene calls are TRBV3-1 (or the pseudogene TRBV3-2) and TRBJ2-5, with D uncertain. With 3 bases removed from V and 5 bases from J, the gap between germline ends came to 4 bases. The CDR3 has 11 amino acids. The germline V gene encodes CDR1 LGHDT and CDR2 YNNKEL (reference sequence). The CDR3 region is CASSQSETQYF. The CDR3, as DNA: TGTGCCAGCAGCCAGAGTGAGACCCAGTACTTC.